This TCR beta chain was recovered during a study of blood T cells in healthy people across ages. The CDR3 length is 13 residues. The germline V gene has CDR1 LNHDA and CDR2 SQIVND (reference sequence). The trim removed 7 bases at V and 6 bases at J, leaving 3 bases unmatched. In each sample, at least 7 million PBMCs were isolated. A second roughly 7 to 12 cycle PCR used barcoded and J-beta primers. TCRdb re-derived calls from the 5' RACE reads in MiXCR, one entry per CDR3 protein. The sample gives about 720,000 distinct CDR3 sequences, 20% to 25% of which show up once; under 4.5% is in the top ten. These data were also filed under a second study, of T cells of mothers and their children.

Sequencing used blood. V usage is TRBV19 and J usage is TRBJ1-6; TRBD1 agrees at 7 bases. This receptor was identified in a boy aged 10-17 years in good health. Here the CDR3 DNA reads TGTGCCAGTACGGACAGGCCTAATTCACCCCTCCACTTT. Amino acids: CASTDRPNSPLHF.